This T cell receptor beta chain was retrieved from a study of PD-1 blockade in classical Hodgkin lymphoma. Sample time point: newly diagnosed, previously untreated cHL patient sample. With magnetic negative selection, CD4+ T cells were purified from PBMCs that had been thawed. Untreated, newly diagnosed classical Hodgkin lymphoma PBMCs were comparators. CDR3 length: 16 amino acids. Germline V gene sequence: CDR1 SGHNT, CDR2 YYREEE (reference sequence). The trim removed 4 bases at V and 5 bases at J, leaving 7 bases unmatched. Sequenced by immunoSEQ multiplex PCR; TCRdb stores in-frame clones only, minus some. The sample has roughly 20,000 clones; 90% are singletons. This clone was observed a single time. Antigen unknown. Study-level points and caveats: With respect to the repertoire differences, their causes, possibly disease activity or prior therapy, remain undefined. Newly diagnosed patients had baseline TCR diversity that was reportedly lower than that of healthy donors.

The sample taken for sequencing was CD4+ T cells from blood. The origin of this receptor is a human donor with classical Hodgkin lymphoma. The chain carries TRBV5-4 and TRBJ2-3; 13 bases align to TRBD2. The CDR3 DNA is TGTGCCAGCAGCCCGACTAGCGGGAGGATAAAAGATACGCAGTATTTT. Its protein is CASSPTSGRIKDTQYF.